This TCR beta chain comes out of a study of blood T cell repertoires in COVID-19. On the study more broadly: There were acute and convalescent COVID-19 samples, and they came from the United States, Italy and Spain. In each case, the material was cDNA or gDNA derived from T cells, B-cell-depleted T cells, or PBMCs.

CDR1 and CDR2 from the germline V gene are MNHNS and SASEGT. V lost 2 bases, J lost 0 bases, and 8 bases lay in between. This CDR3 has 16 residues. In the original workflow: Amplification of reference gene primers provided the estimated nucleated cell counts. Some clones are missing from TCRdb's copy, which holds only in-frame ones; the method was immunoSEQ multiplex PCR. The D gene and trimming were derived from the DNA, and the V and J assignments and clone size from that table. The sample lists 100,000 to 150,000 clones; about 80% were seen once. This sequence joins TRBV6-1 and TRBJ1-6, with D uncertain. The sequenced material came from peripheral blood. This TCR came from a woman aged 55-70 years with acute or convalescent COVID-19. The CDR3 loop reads CASSETESSYNSPLHF. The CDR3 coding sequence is TGTGCCAGCAGTGAAACAGAAAGCTCCTATAATTCACCCCTCCACTTT.